This T cell receptor beta chain was observed in a study of CD8 T cells in Susac syndrome. This clonotype has a single count. An amount of RNA that ranged from roughly 0.45 to 1 ug was reverse transcribed with random hexamers. An immunoSEQ multiplex PCR amplified TCR beta CDR3 over 54 Vbeta and 13 Jbeta. TCRdb ran MiXCR on the immunoSEQ multiplex PCR reads and lists one entry per CDR3 protein. This table has about 400,000 distinct CDR3 sequences, roughly 85% appearing once. Sequencing of TCR beta was performed on blood CD8+ T cells and on blood CD4+ T cells. Multiple sclerosis controls were treatment-naive patients with stable or active relapsing-remitting disease. The sequenced material came from CD8+ T cells from PBMCs. The sequence came from a human donor with multiple sclerosis.

In DNA, the CDR3 is TGTGCCAGCAGCCCATCACGACAGGTAGTCTACGAGCAGTACTTC. Amino acid sequence: CASSPSRQVVYEQYF. The chain is built from TRBV3-1 and TRBJ2-7; tentative D call: TRBD1 (6 bases). CDR1 LGHDT and CDR2 YNNKEL come from the germline V gene (reference sequence). The germline V and J ends were trimmed by 4 bases and 3 bases, with 16 bases remaining between them. This CDR3 spans 15 amino acids.